This TCR beta chain was profiled in a study of early T cells in non-severe SARS-CoV-2 infection. A few counts support this clonotype. TCRdb independently ran MiXCR on the 5' RACE reads; one entry per CDR3 protein. The sample holds some 98,000 distinct CDR3 sequences, 15% to 20% seen once. The CDR3 contains 16 residues. V shed 6 bases, J shed 6 bases, and the junction held 14 bases outside the gene matches. Germline V gene data show CDR1 as MGHDK and CDR2 as SYGVNS. The receptor comes from an adult who was a healthcare worker with PCR-confirmed SARS-CoV-2 infection or an uninfected control (not recorded which). V usage is TRBV25-1 and J usage is TRBJ1-2; 9 nucleotides line up with TRBD1. The sample comprised whole blood. CDR3 sequence: CASRAGTGNRENGYTF. CDR3 sequence (DNA): TGTGCCAGCAGGGCCGGGACAGGGAACCGTGAAAATGGCTACACCTTC.